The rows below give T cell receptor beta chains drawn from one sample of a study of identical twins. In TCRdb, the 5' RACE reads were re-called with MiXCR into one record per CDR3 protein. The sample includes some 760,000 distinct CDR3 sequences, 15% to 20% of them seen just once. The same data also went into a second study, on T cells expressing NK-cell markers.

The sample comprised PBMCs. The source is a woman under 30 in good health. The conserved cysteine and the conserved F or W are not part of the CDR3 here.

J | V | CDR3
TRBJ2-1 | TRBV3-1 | ASSQRTGEQF
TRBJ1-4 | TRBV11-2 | ASSSQFTNEKLF
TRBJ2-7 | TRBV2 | ASSVTTGSSYEQY
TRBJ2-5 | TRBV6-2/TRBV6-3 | ASSGGTGQGTKTQY
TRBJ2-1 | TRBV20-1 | SAPRARWGNEQF
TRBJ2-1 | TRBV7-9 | ASSVHSGGASNEQF
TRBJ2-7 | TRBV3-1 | ASSQGWLEQY
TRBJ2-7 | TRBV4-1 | ASSRRAINRDRGYEQY
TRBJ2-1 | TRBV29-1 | SVEGDSDQSYNEQF
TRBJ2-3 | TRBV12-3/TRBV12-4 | ASSRGTGKVADTQY
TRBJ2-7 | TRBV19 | ASTAGTGGYEQY
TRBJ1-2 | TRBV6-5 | ATGQAIYGYT
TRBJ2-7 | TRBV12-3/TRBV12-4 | ASSRGGQLWDEQY
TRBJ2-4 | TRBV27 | ASNSGVGNKNIQY
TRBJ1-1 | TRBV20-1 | SARDAPRTGAGTEAF
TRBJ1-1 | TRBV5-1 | ASSRTLGLMNTEAF
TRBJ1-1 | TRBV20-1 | SARDLGRGGNTEAF
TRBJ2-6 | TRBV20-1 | SAKTGTSGANVLT
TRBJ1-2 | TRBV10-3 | AISESGGDRSYGYT
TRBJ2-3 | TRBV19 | ASKDGTSGTDTQY
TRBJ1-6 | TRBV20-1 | SARDPLGNSPLH
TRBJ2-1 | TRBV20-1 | SAAGIGTYNEQF
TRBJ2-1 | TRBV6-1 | ASSPDSFRNEQF
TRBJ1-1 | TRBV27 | ASSIKTGTGGFGEAF
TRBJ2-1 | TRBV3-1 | ASSPLAPTTYNEQF
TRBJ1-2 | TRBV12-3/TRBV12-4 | ASSLAPFKGYT
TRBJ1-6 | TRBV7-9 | ASSTGQGSYNSPLH